A selection of T cell receptor beta chains follows, all from one sample in a study of cytomegalovirus exposure and HLA in healthy donors. Only in-frame clones appear in the TCRdb table, and some are missing; sequencing was by immunoSEQ multiplex PCR. The sample lists around 170,000 clones; 84% were seen once. The source material was PBMCs. Receptors originate from a woman between 45 and 65 years old in good health and CMV-seropositive. The CDR3 runs from the conserved cysteine through the conserved F or W. The D gene is left open where the match is weak. Not every row has a clone size; where given, it reads once, few, many or a size class.

j_gene: TRBJ2-2
v_gene: TRBV11-1
d_gene: NA
len: 14
abundance: NA
CDR3nt: TGTGCCAGCAGGTCGAGAGTGGAGGCCGGGGAGCTGTTTTTT
CDR3aa: CASRSRVEAGELFF

j_gene: TRBJ2-1
v_gene: TRBV11-3
d_gene: NA
len: 13
abundance: NA
CDR3nt: TGTGCCAGCAGCTTAGTCGGGGGGCGTGAGCAGTTCTTC
CDR3aa: CASSLVGGREQFF

j_gene: TRBJ2-1
v_gene: TRBV7-3
d_gene: TRBD2
len: 15
abundance: NA
CDR3nt: TGTGCCAGCAGCCCAGCTAGCGGGGGGAGGTATGAGCAGTTCTTC
CDR3aa: CASSPASGGRYEQFF

j_gene: TRBJ1-3
v_gene: TRBV5-8
d_gene: NA
len: 15
abundance: NA
CDR3nt: TGTGCCAGCAGCTTGACCAGGAACTCTGGAAACACCATATATTTT
CDR3aa: CASSLTRNSGNTIYF

j_gene: TRBJ2-5
v_gene: TRBV7-9
d_gene: TRBD1
len: 16
abundance: once
CDR3nt: TGTGCCAGCAGCATTACAGGGGCTTTATCGACAGAGACCCAGTACTTC
CDR3aa: CASSITGALSTETQYF

j_gene: TRBJ2-3
v_gene: TRBV29-1
d_gene: TRBD2
len: 13
abundance: NA
CDR3nt: TGCAGCGTTGGAGAACGGGGGGGGGATACGCAGTATTTT
CDR3aa: CSVGERGGDTQYF

j_gene: TRBJ1-2
v_gene: TRBV6-1
d_gene: TRBD1
len: 14
abundance: NA
CDR3nt: TGTGCCAGCAGTCCGCCGACAGGGAACTATGGCTACACCTTC
CDR3aa: CASSPPTGNYGYTF

j_gene: TRBJ1-2
v_gene: TRBV30
d_gene: NA
len: 14
abundance: NA
CDR3nt: TGTGCCTGGAGTCCCGGGGTCTCTAACTATGGCTACACCTTC
CDR3aa: CAWSPGVSNYGYTF

j_gene: TRBJ2-5
v_gene: TRBV28
d_gene: NA
len: 14
abundance: NA
CDR3nt: TGTGCCAGCAGCCCTGCCGGGACAAAAGAGACCCAGTACTTC
CDR3aa: CASSPAGTKETQYF

j_gene: TRBJ1-2
v_gene: TRBV28
d_gene: NA
len: 11
abundance: few
CDR3nt: TGTGCCAGCAGCCCTACCAGGGGCTACACCTTC
CDR3aa: CASSPTRGYTF

j_gene: TRBJ2-6
v_gene: TRBV19
d_gene: TRBD1
len: 16
abundance: few
CDR3nt: TGTGCCAGTAGCCGACAGGGGAACCCTGGGGCCAACGTCCTGACTTTC
CDR3aa: CASSRQGNPGANVLTF

j_gene: TRBJ1-4
v_gene: TRBV18
d_gene: TRBD1
len: 17
abundance: NA
CDR3nt: TGTGCCAGCTCACCCCCAGGGACAGGAGCAACTAATGAAAAACTGTTTTTT
CDR3aa: CASSPPGTGATNEKLFF

j_gene: TRBJ2-1
v_gene: TRBV28
d_gene: NA
len: 15
abundance: few
CDR3nt: TGTGCCAGCAGGAAAGGAAGGGGGTCCTACAATGAGCAGTTCTTC
CDR3aa: CASRKGRGSYNEQFF

j_gene: TRBJ1-1
v_gene: TRBV9
d_gene: NA
len: 14
abundance: NA
CDR3nt: TGTGCCAGCAGCGTAGCCCAGGGGATAACTGAAGCTTTCTTT
CDR3aa: CASSVAQGITEAFF

j_gene: TRBJ1-1
v_gene: TRBV6-9
d_gene: NA
len: 14
abundance: NA
CDR3nt: TGTGCCAGCAGTTCTACGTTCAGGGATACTGAAGCTTTCTTT
CDR3aa: CASSSTFRDTEAFF

j_gene: TRBJ2-3
v_gene: TRBV11-3
d_gene: TRBD2
len: 14
abundance: NA
CDR3nt: TGTGCCAGCAGCCTCGGGGGGATTACAGATACGCAGTATTTT
CDR3aa: CASSLGGITDTQYF

j_gene: TRBJ2-2
v_gene: TRBV5-1
d_gene: TRBD2
len: 14
abundance: NA
CDR3nt: TGCGCCAGCAACCTGAAGGGAGGGCCCGGGGAGCTGTTTTTT
CDR3aa: CASNLKGGPGELFF

j_gene: TRBJ2-7
v_gene: TRBV4-1
d_gene: NA
len: 15
abundance: NA
CDR3nt: TGCGCCAGCAGCCCGGGATCTGCGGGAACCTACGAGCAGTACTTC
CDR3aa: CASSPGSAGTYEQYF

j_gene: TRBJ1-5
v_gene: TRBV7-9
d_gene: NA
len: 15
abundance: NA
CDR3nt: TGTGCCAGCAGCCACACTACGGATAGCAATCAGCCCCAGCATTTT
CDR3aa: CASSHTTDSNQPQHF

j_gene: TRBJ2-7
v_gene: TRBV5-6
d_gene: TRBD1
len: 14
abundance: NA
CDR3nt: TGTGCCAGCAGCTTGAGACAGGGAATCTACGAGCAGTACTTC
CDR3aa: CASSLRQGIYEQYF

j_gene: TRBJ2-2
v_gene: TRBV29-1
d_gene: NA
len: 14
abundance: NA
CDR3nt: TGCAGCGCCCACAGGATACCGAACACCGGGGAGCTGTTTTTT
CDR3aa: CSAHRIPNTGELFF

j_gene: TRBJ2-7
v_gene: TRBV27
d_gene: TRBD2
len: 14
abundance: NA
CDR3nt: TGTGCCAGCAGTTATTTAGCGGGGGGAGGTGAGCAGTACTTC
CDR3aa: CASSYLAGGGEQYF

j_gene: TRBJ2-5
v_gene: TRBV2
d_gene: NA
len: 12
abundance: NA
CDR3nt: TGTGCCAGCAGTGAACTCAGAGAGACCCAGTACTTC
CDR3aa: CASSELRETQYF

j_gene: TRBJ1-3
v_gene: TRBV7-9
d_gene: TRBD1
len: 16
abundance: NA
CDR3nt: TGTGCCAGCAGCCAAAATACAGGGGGATCTGGAAACACCATATATTTT
CDR3aa: CASSQNTGGSGNTIYF

j_gene: TRBJ2-5
v_gene: TRBV5-4
d_gene: NA
len: 13
abundance: NA
CDR3nt: TGTGCCAGCAGCCGACAGTCCCAAGAGACCCAGTACTTC
CDR3aa: CASSRQSQETQYF

j_gene: TRBJ1-6
v_gene: TRBV28
d_gene: NA
len: 14
abundance: NA
CDR3nt: TGTGCCAGCAGTTTGACAGTCGAGAATTCACCCCTCCACTTT
CDR3aa: CASSLTVENSPLHF

j_gene: TRBJ2-4
v_gene: TRBV4-1
d_gene: NA
len: 14
abundance: NA
CDR3nt: TGCGCCAGCAGCCAAATGGACAGGGAGGGCATTCAGTACTTC
CDR3aa: CASSQMDREGIQYF

j_gene: TRBJ1-1
v_gene: TRBV9
d_gene: TRBD1
len: 15
abundance: NA
CDR3nt: TGTGCCAGCAGCCCATTAGGACAGGGAAGAACTGAAGCTTTCTTT
CDR3aa: CASSPLGQGRTEAFF

j_gene: TRBJ1-2
v_gene: TRBV29-1
d_gene: NA
len: 13
abundance: NA
CDR3nt: TGCAGCGTCGGGGGAGGGGCTGGCTATGGCTACACCTTC
CDR3aa: CSVGGGAGYGYTF

j_gene: TRBJ2-7
v_gene: TRBV7-2
d_gene: NA
len: 12
abundance: once
CDR3nt: TGTGCCAGCAGCTTAGTGGCCACAAAGCAGTACTTC
CDR3aa: CASSLVATKQYF

j_gene: TRBJ2-3
v_gene: TRBV7-9
d_gene: NA
len: 14
abundance: NA
CDR3nt: TGTGCCAGCAGCTTATCTGGGGCCGTAGATACGCAGTATTTT
CDR3aa: CASSLSGAVDTQYF

j_gene: TRBJ2-3
v_gene: TRBV27
d_gene: NA
len: 14
abundance: few
CDR3nt: TGTGCCAGCAGTTGGGGGCAGAACACAGATACGCAGTATTTT
CDR3aa: CASSWGQNTDTQYF

j_gene: TRBJ2-1
v_gene: TRBV5-6
d_gene: NA
len: 14
abundance: NA
CDR3nt: TGTGCCAGCAGCTGGCGGGGTTCCTACAATGAGCAGTTCTTC
CDR3aa: CASSWRGSYNEQFF

j_gene: TRBJ1-5
v_gene: TRBV9
d_gene: TRBD1
len: 16
abundance: NA
CDR3nt: TGTGCCAGCAGCCCGCGGACAGGGGGCGTGAATCAGCCCCAGCATTTT
CDR3aa: CASSPRTGGVNQPQHF

j_gene: TRBJ2-3
v_gene: TRBV4-1
d_gene: NA
len: 16
abundance: few
CDR3nt: TGCGCCAGCAGCCAAGGGAGCCCGATCCCCACAGATACGCAGTATTTT
CDR3aa: CASSQGSPIPTDTQYF

j_gene: TRBJ2-5
v_gene: TRBV13
d_gene: TRBD2
len: 15
abundance: once
CDR3nt: TGTGCCAGCAGCTCCCCCGGCGGGGGGCGGGAGACCCAGTACTTC
CDR3aa: CASSSPGGGRETQYF

j_gene: TRBJ2-3
v_gene: TRBV4-1
d_gene: NA
len: 14
abundance: NA
CDR3nt: TGCGCCAGCAGCCAAGGAAGGAGTCCAGATACGCAGTATTTT
CDR3aa: CASSQGRSPDTQYF

j_gene: TRBJ1-4
v_gene: TRBV4-1
d_gene: NA
len: 15
abundance: NA
CDR3nt: TGCGCCAGCAGCCAAGGTAGAGGATCCGGTGAAAAACTGTTTTTT
CDR3aa: CASSQGRGSGEKLFF

j_gene: TRBJ1-4
v_gene: TRBV6-6
d_gene: TRBD1
len: 16
abundance: NA
CDR3nt: TGTGCCAGCAGTTACTCCGGGACAGGAAAGAATGAAAAACTGTTTTTT
CDR3aa: CASSYSGTGKNEKLFF

j_gene: TRBJ1-1
v_gene: TRBV5-1
d_gene: NA
len: 14
abundance: NA
CDR3nt: TGCGCCAGCAGCTTGGCACAGCTGAACACTGAAGCTTTCTTT
CDR3aa: CASSLAQLNTEAFF

j_gene: TRBJ1-4
v_gene: TRBV2
d_gene: NA
len: 13
abundance: NA
CDR3nt: TGTGCCAGCACCTCGGGGGGGAGTGAAAAACTGTTTTTT
CDR3aa: CASTSGGSEKLFF

j_gene: TRBJ2-2
v_gene: TRBV7-8
d_gene: NA
len: 15
abundance: NA
CDR3nt: TGTGCCAGCAGCTCCCTGGTGGAGGGCACCGGGGAGCTGTTTTTT
CDR3aa: CASSSLVEGTGELFF

j_gene: TRBJ1-2
v_gene: TRBV21-1
d_gene: NA
len: 17
abundance: NA
CDR3nt: TGTGCCAGCAGCTTCCGCGGGGGGGGGAAGGCGCTCTATGGCTACACCTTC
CDR3aa: CASSFRGGGKALYGYTF

j_gene: TRBJ2-3
v_gene: TRBV5-4
d_gene: TRBD2
len: 19
abundance: once
CDR3nt: TGTGCCAGCAGCCCCACCCGGACTAGCGGGGGGAGGGTAGCAGATACGCAGTATTTT
CDR3aa: CASSPTRTSGGRVADTQYF

j_gene: TRBJ2-7
v_gene: TRBV11-2
d_gene: TRBD1
len: 16
abundance: NA
CDR3nt: TGTGCCAGCAGCTTAACAGGGACAGGTCTTGGCTACGAGCAGTACTTC
CDR3aa: CASSLTGTGLGYEQYF

j_gene: TRBJ1-2
v_gene: TRBV7-2
d_gene: NA
len: 14
abundance: NA
CDR3nt: TGTGCCAGCAGCTTAGGCCCTAATAACTATGGCTACACCTTC
CDR3aa: CASSLGPNNYGYTF